The 25 T cell receptor beta chains below were found in one sample sequenced in a study of tissue T cells after allogeneic stem cell transplantation (dated by TCRdb to 2021 to 2024). Read against the paper, the sample's time point label means: mouse harvest day 14 after allogeneic transplant. Each mouse graft consisted of 10^7 T-cell-depleted bone marrow cells plus 10^6 splenic CD5+ T cells and was given by tail vein injection. The method was the immunoSEQ multiplex PCR assay. TCRdb retrieved this table from immuneACCESS and kept in-frame rearrangements only. Not all clones are present; in checked studies, unresolved V genes account for under half, and no reason is known for the remainder. A total of about 4,900 clones appear in this sample, approximately 47% of them only once. The biggest ten clones account for around a fifth of the sample. Sequencing input: gut tissue. Receptor source: a female BALB/c mouse given C57BL/6 T cells with graft-versus-host disease after an allogeneic hematopoietic cell transplant.

Comments on this clone: The gene symbols are mouse symbols. From the germline J gene comes the end of the CDR3, since the read stops 1 residue before it. The rearrangement joins TRBV3 to TRBJ2-1; 10 bases are a match to TRBD2. Germline trimming cut 5 bases from V and 3 bases from J; bases unmatched to any gene: 7. CDR1 is SNHLY, CDR2 FYNGKV, per germline (reference sequence). There are 16 residues in the CDR3. The CDR3 spells CASSPRLGGGYAEQFF. CDR3 DNA, as far as it was read: TGTGCCAGCAGCCCTAGACTGGGGGGAGGCTATGCTGAGCAGTTC.

As to this clone: Gene names are mouse gene names. The read gets to within 1 residue of the CDR3 end, and the germline J gene fills in the rest. The J gene is TRBJ2-5, the V gene TRBV23; the table's D call of TRBD1 was not tested on the DNA. CDR1 and CDR2 (germline): KGHTA, FQNQQP. The CDR3 totals 14 residues. This CDR3 reads CSSSQGTGLGTQYF. Incomplete CDR3 DNA: TGCTCCAGCAGTCAAGGGACAGGGTTGGGCACCCAGTAC.

By share, this clone ranks as large (0.1 to 1%). The listed genes are named as in mouse. The CDR3 extends 1 residue past the end of the read, so its final part is completed from the germline J gene. This sample includes further DNA sequences coding for the same CDR3. The chain is built from TRBV3 and TRBJ2-7; 9 nucleotides match TRBD2. V dropped 0 bases and J dropped 4; count of bases not matched to a gene: 1. The germline V gene has CDR1 SNHLY and CDR2 FYNGKV (reference sequence). This CDR3 region has 14 residues. The sequenced part of the CDR3 DNA is TGTGCCAGCAGCTTAGCCTGGGGGGGGTATGAACAGTAC. It is translated as CASSLAWGGYEQY. The full CDR3 protein reads CASSLAWGGYEQYF.

With respect to this clone: Mouse names are used for the genes. The read stops 1 residue short of the end of the CDR3; the missing end is completed from the germline J gene. J is TRBJ2-7 and V is TRBV12-2, with a possible D match to TRBD2 (6 bases). Germline V gene lookup returns CDR1 SGHLS and CDR2 HYDKME. This CDR3 spans 13 amino acids. The ends were cut back, 2 bases at V and 3 bases at J, with 10 bases in the middle. CDR3: CASSPRDFYEQYF. The part of the CDR3 DNA that was read is TGTGCCAGCTCTCCTCGGGACTTCTATGAACAGTAC.

About this clone itself: The listed genes are named as in mouse. The read stops 1 residue short of the end of the CDR3; the missing end is completed from the germline J gene. The chain has TRBV13-2 and TRBJ1-2, with D possibly matching TRBD1 (5 bases). Trimming took off 3 bases at V and 0 bases at J, with 12 bases between the two ends. In germline, CDR1 is NNHNN, CDR2 SYGAGS (reference sequence). This CDR3 comprises 15 residues. The CDR3 is CASGGPGRANSDYTF. CDR3 bases read: TGTGCCAGCGGTGGGCCGGGACGGGCAAACTCCGACTACACC.

This clone appeared a few times. Gene names refer to mouse genes. The read ends 1 residue shy of where the CDR3 ends; the end is completed using the germline J gene. Other DNA variants within this sample encode the same CDR3. The chain recombines TRBV26 with TRBJ1-2, with 8 bases matching TRBD1. Germline V gene data show CDR1 as KGHPV and CDR2 as FQNQEV (reference sequence). J was trimmed by 0 bases and V by 4 bases; bases with no gene match: 1. CDR3 length equals 14 residues. CDR3 sequence reads: CASSRQGSNSDYTF. The part of the CDR3 DNA that was read is TGTGCCAGCAGTCGACAGGGGTCAAACTCCGACTACACC.

Turning to this clone: Gene names follow the mouse nomenclature. Sequencing ends 1 residue short of the CDR3 end; the germline J gene provides the rest. The rearrangement joins TRBV13-3 to TRBJ2-1; 8 bases match TRBD2. The CDR3 totals 11 residues. Looked up from germline, CDR1 is NNHDY and CDR2 is SYVADS. Trimming removed 5 bases from V and 9 bases from J; junction bases left unmatched: 1. The CDR3 region is CASSLGGEQFF. The covered CDR3 bases are TGTGCCAGCAGCCTGGGGGGTGAGCAGTTC.

Remarks on this clone: Gene names and germline refer to mouse. The read ends 1 residue early relative to the CDR3; the germline J gene fills the gap. The chain is built from TRBV15 and TRBJ1-1, with D maybe TRBD1 (5 bases). The CDR3 runs 13 residues. The germline V gene encodes CDR1 SGHND and CDR2 FRSKSL. Trimming took 7 bases from V and 1 from J, leaving 10 bases between them. The sequenced CDR3 bases are TGTGCCAGCACTCTCACAGGAAACACAGAAGTCTTC. This gives the protein CASTLTGNTEVF. The entire CDR3 protein is CASTLTGNTEVFF.

About this clone: The junction and the germline gene differ at one end; a read error may be behind it. Germline and genes: mouse. Coverage ceases 1 residue before the CDR3 finishes, and the germline J gene fills in the end. The chain is built from TRBV5 and TRBJ2-3; a possible D gene is TRBD2 (7 bases). The CDR3 totals 14 residues. CDR1 is LGHNA and CDR2 is YNLKQL in the germline V gene (reference sequence). CDR3 amino acids: CAGSQGGRAETLYF. CDR3 bases read: TGTGCCGGCAGCCAAGGGGGGCGTGCAGAAACGCTGTAT.

A remark on this clone: Mouse gene names and germline throughout. The read finishes 1 residue shy of the CDR3 end, and the germline J gene is used to complete it. The chain employs TRBV13-2 and TRBJ1-4; the D gene is possibly TRBD1 (6 bases). Trimming removed 5 bases from V and 4 bases from J, with 12 bases in between. The CDR3 runs to 14 residues. The germline gives CDR1 NNHNN, CDR2 SYGAGS (reference sequence). This chain's CDR3 is CASGPGTINERLFF. CDR3 DNA (partial): TGTGCCAGCGGACCCGGGACAATCAACGAAAGATTATTT.

Note on this clone: Any gene name here is a mouse gene name. The CDR3 end lies 1 residue beyond the end of the read and is filled in from the germline J gene. The chain is built from TRBV26 and TRBJ1-4, with unresolved D. The CDR3 length is 14 residues. CDR1 KGHPV and CDR2 FQNQEV come from the germline V gene (reference sequence). Trimming removed 2 bases at V and 0 bases at J, with 4 bases between. CDR3 in amino acids: CASSLTISNERLFF. The CDR3 bases that were read are TGTGCCAGCAGTCTGACAATTTCCAACGAAAGATTATTT.

This clone is categorized as medium-sized. The gene names given are mouse names. The read ends 1 residue before the CDR3 terminus; that terminus is restored from the germline J gene. V and J are TRBV3 and TRBJ2-1, with D perhaps assigned TRBD1 or TRBD2 (6 bases each). Germline CDR1 SNHLY, CDR2 FYNGKV (reference sequence). The CDR3 loop spans 15 amino acids. Trimming removed 1 base at V and 2 bases at J, with 9 bases between. The sequenced CDR3 bases are TGTGCCAGCAGCTTAGAGGGGGGAGACTATGCTGAGCAGTTC. It codes for CASSLEGGDYAEQF. The full-length CDR3 reads as CASSLEGGDYAEQFF.

To note about this clone: Gene names follow the mouse nomenclature. Sequencing ends 1 residue short of the CDR3 end; the germline J gene provides the rest. The J gene is TRBJ2-7, the V gene TRBV15; the match to TRBD1 covers 9 bases. V shed 6 bases, J shed 7 bases, and the junction held 7 bases outside the gene matches. This CDR3 region has 13 residues. Germline CDR1 and CDR2: SGHND and FRSKSL. The sequenced CDR3 bases are TGTGCCAGCAGCCCGGACAGGGGTAGAGAACAGTAC. Translated: CASSPDRGREQY. The whole CDR3 reads CASSPDRGREQYF.

In this sample, this clone turned up a few times. Gene labels here are mouse ones. Read sequence stops 1 residue before the CDR3 end, and the germline J gene provides the missing end. This sequence joins TRBV26 and TRBJ2-1; the match to TRBD2 covers 11 bases. Germline values: CDR1 KGHPV, CDR2 FQNQEV (reference sequence). V lost 4 bases to trimming and J lost 0 bases; unmatched junction nucleotides: 2. This CDR3 contains 16 residues. The part of the CDR3 DNA that was read is TGTGCCAGCAGTCGGGACTGGGGGTATAACTATGCTGAGCAGTTC. This encodes CASSRDWGYNYAEQF. The entire CDR3 is CASSRDWGYNYAEQFF.

This clone was counted between two and nine times. Genes and germline are mouse. Incomplete CDR3 DNA: TGCACCTGCAGTGAACAGGGCTATGAACAGTAC. Amino acid sequence: CTCSEQGYEQY. The full CDR3 protein is CTCSEQGYEQYF. The chain couples TRBV1 to TRBJ2-7, with D possibly being TRBD1 (6 bases). The CDR3 is cut off 1 residue early in the read; its end comes from the germline J gene. The CDR3 covers 12 residues. The V gene's germline CDR1 is NSQYPW and CDR2 LRSPGD (reference sequence). Trimming took off 4 bases at V and 3 bases at J, with 7 bases between the two ends.

With regard to this clone: A junction end diverges from the germline sequence, so it may reflect a read error. Each gene name is a mouse one. The read ends 1 residue before the CDR3 terminus; that terminus is restored from the germline J gene. V usage is TRBV19 and J usage is TRBJ2-7; possibly TRBD1 or TRBD2 for D (5 bases each). Germline V lookup: CDR1 FNHDT, CDR2 SITEND (reference sequence). This CDR3 is built from 14 residues. CDR3 bases read: TGTGCCAGCACTATAGGGACCGGGGGCTATGAACAGTAC. The encoded protein is CASTIGTGGYEQY. The whole CDR3 reads CASTIGTGGYEQYF.

Details on this clone: The gene symbols are mouse symbols. Read data end 1 residue before the CDR3 end; the end is taken from the germline J gene. This chain uses TRBV13-3 with TRBJ2-5; 9 positions agree with TRBD1. The junction had 3 bases not matched to a gene; V was cut back by 4 bases and J by 6 bases. The CDR3 covers 13 residues. Germline V gene sequence: CDR1 NNHDY, CDR2 SYVADS. Incomplete CDR3 DNA: TGTGCCAGCAGTTACAGGGGGCTGGACACCCAGTAC. Amino acids: CASSYRGLDTQY. The CDR3 in full is CASSYRGLDTQYF.

About this clone: Genes and germline come from the mouse. The CDR3 is cut off 1 residue early in the read; its end comes from the germline J gene. The chain recombines TRBV26 with TRBJ2-2; D call uncertain. The CDR3 sequence is 14 residues long. Germline-derived CDR1 and CDR2 are KGHPV and FQNQEV (reference sequence). V dropped 6 bases and J dropped 1 base, with 9 bases sitting between them. The CDR3: CASRLDGNTGQLYF. The part of the CDR3 DNA that was read is TGTGCCAGCAGACTTGACGGAAACACCGGGCAGCTCTAC.

This clone has just a few counts. All gene names here are mouse names. The CDR3 end lies 1 residue beyond the end of the read and is filled in from the germline J gene. The rearrangement joins TRBV5 to TRBJ2-7; TRBD1 might be the D (6 bases). The ends were cut back, 4 bases at V and 3 bases at J, with 10 bases in the middle. In germline, CDR1 is LGHNA, CDR2 YNLKQL (reference sequence). The CDR3 runs 13 residues. CDR3 DNA (partial): TGTGCCAGCAGCCCCGGACAGAGCTATGAACAGTAC. This gives the protein CASSPGQSYEQY. The whole CDR3 sequence is CASSPGQSYEQYF.

Of note for this clone: A read error may account for a junction end that differs from germline. Gene names are mouse gene names. The read falls 1 residue short of the CDR3 end, and the missing part is taken from the germline J gene. Other DNA sequences in the same sample also yield this CDR3. The J gene is TRBJ2-1, the V gene TRBV13-2; TRBD2 matches at 11 bases. Germline CDR1 reads NNHNN; CDR2 reads SYGAGS (reference sequence). The CDR3 consists of 16 residues. The sequenced part of the CDR3 DNA is TGTGCCAGCGGCGATGCCGGGACTGGGGGTTATGCCGAGCAGTTC. Residues: CASGDAGTGGYAEQF. The CDR3 as a whole reads CASGDAGTGGYAEQFF.

In this sample, this clone turned up a few times. Gene names are the mouse ones. The read gets to within 1 residue of the CDR3 end, and the germline J gene fills in the rest. The chain recombines TRBV16 with TRBJ2-5; tentatively, D is TRBD2 (6 bases). Deletions cut 5 bases from V and 4 bases from J, with 10 bases between. CDR1 is SGHSA and CDR2 is FRNQAP in the germline V gene. The CDR3 covers 13 residues. This CDR3 is CASSPRGEDTQYF. The CDR3 DNA, read in part, is TGTGCAAGCAGCCCCCGGGGGGAAGACACCCAGTAC.

In the case of this clone: Gene and germline names: mouse. The read terminates 1 residue before the CDR3 end, so the remaining end is supplied by the germline J gene. The genes are TRBV13-3 and TRBJ2-7; 12 bases map to TRBD2. The CDR3 length is 14 residues. V was clipped by 4 bases and J by 6 bases; unmatched bases: 5. CDR1 NNHDY and CDR2 SYVADS come from the germline V gene. CDR3 bases read: TGTGCCAGCAGTTCGACTGGGGGGGCGTTTGAACAGTAC. Protein product: CASSSTGGAFEQY. The full CDR3 protein reads CASSSTGGAFEQYF.

About this clone: The gene names here belong to mouse. The CDR3 end falls 1 residue outside the read, so it is completed with the germline J gene. The rearrangement links TRBV2 to TRBJ2-3; 8 bases are shared with TRBD2. The CDR3 length is 15 residues. Germline lookup yields CDR1 LGHNA and CDR2 YSYQKL. The V and J ends lost 0 bases and 4 bases, in that order; junction bases with no gene match: 3. The sequenced part of the CDR3 DNA is TGTGCCAGCAGCCAAGACTGGGGGGATCCAGAAACGCTGTAT. Protein product: CASSQDWGDPETLY. The full CDR3 sequence reads CASSQDWGDPETLYF.

Comment on this clone: Gene names are mouse gene names. The CDR3 goes on 1 residue after the read ends, and that part is filled in from the germline J gene. This chain connects TRBV26 to TRBJ1-3; D may be TRBD1 (5 bases). CDR1 is KGHPV and CDR2 is FQNQEV in the germline V gene (reference sequence). V was clipped by 4 bases and J by 0 bases, with 7 bases between them. CDR3 length: 14 residues. This CDR3 reads CASSRTSSGNTLYF. Partial CDR3 DNA: TGTGCCAGCAGTCGGACAAGTTCTGGAAATACGCTCTAT.

With respect to this clone: Gene names refer to mouse genes. The read falls 1 residue short of the CDR3 end, and the missing part is taken from the germline J gene. The rearrangement joins TRBV12-2 to TRBJ1-3; D possibly corresponds to TRBD1 (5 bases). Germline CDR1 is SGHLS and CDR2 is HYDKME. The length of the CDR3 is 12 residues. The V end was cut by 2 bases, the J end by 4 bases, with 5 bases between. Incomplete CDR3 DNA: TGTGCCAGCTCTCGACAGGGAAATACGCTCTAT. Translating gives CASSRQGNTLY. Given in full, the CDR3 is CASSRQGNTLYF. Variable domain in full (rest from reference TRBV12-2 and TRBJ1-3): NSGVVQSPRYIIKGKGERSILKCIPISGHLSVAWYQQTQGQELKFFIQHYDKMERDKGNLPSRFSVQQFDDYHSEMNMSALELEDSAVYFCASSRQGNTLYFGEGSRLIVV.